This T cell receptor beta chain was sequenced for a study of cytomegalovirus exposure and HLA in healthy donors. Study-level findings and limits: Across all donors, roughly uniform sequencing depth was an assumption of the presence/absence analyses. An analysis was carried out at a later point. It showed that HLA-associated TCR beta chains were more clonally expanded than equally common non-associated chains.

In its sample, this clone was seen once. Its antigen is as yet unknown. Primers: 60 Vbeta forward and 13 Jbeta reverse. Sequencing was performed with immunoSEQ multiplex PCR; in TCRdb, only in-frame clones are kept and a portion is missing. The table has around 190,000 clones, more than 85% seen once. Those who donated were healthy bone marrow donors. These donors counted as nominally healthy when sampled, but unrecorded immune exposures were likely. The sequence derives from a woman in her late teens or twenties in good health and CMV-seronegative. Sequenced material: PBMCs.

The CDR3 is CASSPHPGEPVFFDYEQYF. The CDR3 bases are TGCGCCAGCAGTCCCCATCCAGGGGAACCGGTATTTTTTGACTACGAGCAGTACTTC. The chain uses TRBV23-1 and TRBJ2-7; D possibly corresponds to TRBD1 (6 bases). Being an ORF, TRBV23-1 has a function that is uncertain. The CDR3 totals 19 residues. V gave up 4 bases and J gave up 3 bases, with 28 bases separating them.